This TCR beta chain appears in the sequencing data of a study of blood T cell repertoires in COVID-19. Study details: PBMCs, B-cell-depleted T cells, or T cells were the source of the cDNA or gDNA that made up the material.

Sequenced by immunoSEQ multiplex PCR; TCRdb stores in-frame clones only, minus some. This repertoire shows approximately 330,000 clones, approximately 88% found once; its top ten account for 4%. Trimming shortened V by 2 bases and J by 8 bases, and 6 bases separated the two germline ends. The CDR3 covers 11 residues. The source of this sequence is a woman in her forties or fifties with active or convalescent COVID-19. The sample comprised peripheral blood. The chain combines TRBV12-3 or TRBV12-4 with TRBJ1-1; D is unclear. CDR3 DNA sequence: TGTGCCAGCAGTTTACGAGGGGAAGCTTTCTTT. This codes for CASSLRGEAFF.